These 28 T cell receptor beta chains were sequenced from one sample in a study of blood T cells in healthy people across ages. Primed by a sample-barcoded 5' primer and a J-beta primer mix, a second PCR proceeded for about 6 to 11 cycles. A single record per CDR3 protein comes from TCRdb applying MiXCR to the 5' RACE reads. Of 650,000 to 700,000 distinct CDR3 sequences in the sample, about a third were seen once. Sequencing was performed on blood. The origin of the receptors is a woman of 80 years or more in good health.

This clonotype occurred many times. This chain joins TRBV21-1 and TRBJ2-7; the table's D call, TRBD1, was not checked against the DNA. TRBV21-1 is marked as a pseudogene. This CDR3 has 18 residues. The CDR3 region is CASSNLGPLDVSMSEQYF. The CDR3 nucleotides are TGTGCCAGCAGCAATTTGGGACCACTGGACGTTAGCATGTCCGAGCAGTACTTC.

For this clonotype: A much larger clone is a single base away; this may be a read error. The chain combines TRBV20-1 with TRBJ1-5, with no clear D. The CDR3 is 19 amino acids. V lost 3 bases and J 2 bases, leaving 26 bases between the germline ends. Looked up from germline, CDR1 is DFQATT and CDR2 is SNEGSKA (reference sequence). The CDR3 reads CSASNHGVGSLRGNQPQHF. The CDR3 bases are TGCAGTGCTAGTAATCATGGGGTCGGGAGCCTTAGGGGCAATCAGCCCCAGCATTTT.

This clonotype showed up just once. V gene TRBV20-1 combines with J gene TRBJ2-5; possible D gene TRBD2, 5 bases. Trimming removed 5 bases at V and 5 bases at J, with 21 bases between. CDR1 is DFQATT, CDR2 SNEGSKA, per germline (reference sequence). The CDR3 sequence is 15 residues long. The CDR3, as DNA: TGCAGTGCTTCCCTGGACTCCGATACCGTGGAGACCCAGTACTTC. This gives the protein CSASLDSDTVETQYF.

The chain combines TRBV5-1 with TRBJ2-1, with 9 bases identical to TRBD2. This CDR3 spans 15 amino acids. CDR1 and CDR2 from the germline V gene are SGHRS and YFSETQ. V shed 7 bases, J shed 2 bases, and the junction held 7 bases outside the gene matches. The CDR3 region has the DNA TGCGCCAGCGGTGCGACTAGCGGAGCCTACAATGAGCAGTTCTTC. Residues: CASGATSGAYNEQFF.

This clonotype was observed many times. This sequence joins TRBV5-1 and TRBJ2-7; TRBD1 is a possible D gene (5 bases). Per germline, CDR1 SGHRS and CDR2 YFSETQ. Trimming took off 4 bases at V and 5 bases at J, with 16 bases between the two ends. The CDR3 has 14 residues. The CDR3 loop is CASSPRQRSNEQYF. The DNA of the CDR3 is TGCGCCAGCAGCCCCCGACAGAGGAGCAACGAGCAGTACTTC.

This clonotype has a count of ten or more. The chain carries TRBV27 and TRBJ1-2; D is ambiguous. Trimming left V 5 bases short and J 3 bases short, with 13 bases between. The length of the CDR3 is 14 residues. Germline CDR1 MNHEY, CDR2 SMNVEV (reference sequence). CDR3: CASSPNGPYYGYTF. In DNA, the CDR3 is TGTGCCAGCAGTCCCAACGGACCCTACTATGGCTACACCTTC.

This clonotype was detected many times. The rearrangement uses TRBV20-1 and TRBJ2-1, with 8 bases that match TRBD1. V dropped 6 bases and J dropped 4; count of bases not matched to a gene: 11. Germline CDR1 is DFQATT and CDR2 is SNEGSKA (reference sequence). This CDR3 has 15 residues. As DNA, the CDR3 is TGCAGTGCCCTAGCATCGGGACAGGTTTACAATGAGCAGTTCTTC. As protein: CSALASGQVYNEQFF.

There are a few counts of this clonotype. This rearrangement joins TRBV27 to TRBJ1-1, with D tentatively TRBD1 (5 bases). Between the trimmed V and J ends, which lost 3 bases and 3 bases, there was a span of 14 bases. There are 15 residues in the CDR3. Per the germline V gene, CDR1 is MNHEY and CDR2 is SMNVEV (reference sequence). Here the CDR3 DNA reads TGTGCCAGCAGTTTTGTAGGGGTAGAGGACACTGAAGCTTTCTTT. It specifies CASSFVGVEDTEAFF.

The gene calls are TRBV6-1 and TRBJ1-4, with 7 bases identical to TRBD1. Per germline, CDR1 MNHNS and CDR2 SASEGT. V was pared by 4 bases and J by 8 bases, with 4 bases of the junction left unmatched. The CDR3 runs 13 residues. The CDR3: CASSGTGEEKLFF. CDR3 sequence (DNA): TGTGCCAGCAGTGGAACAGGGGAGGAAAAACTGTTTTTT.

V is TRBV20-1 and J is TRBJ1-5; TRBD1 matches 8 bases. Trimming took 1 base from V and 5 from J; bases not matched to a gene: 7. The CDR3 spans 15 residues. The germline gives CDR1 DFQATT, CDR2 SNEGSKA (reference sequence). The CDR3 sequence: CSARAGTGWDQPQHF. CDR3 nucleotides: TGCAGTGCTAGAGCCGGGACAGGTTGGGATCAGCCCCAGCATTTT.

In this sample, this clonotype turned up a few times. The chain recombines TRBV6-1 with TRBJ2-3, with 9 bases aligning to TRBD2. The CDR3 extends over 16 amino acids. Germline V gives CDR1 MNHNS, CDR2 SASEGT. V was clipped by 1 base and J by 4 bases; unmatched bases: 6. In DNA, the CDR3 is TGTGCCAGCAGTGAAGAGGGCGGGGGGGCCTCAGATACGCAGTATTTT. Its translation: CASSEEGGGASDTQYF.

CDR3 bases: TGTGCCAGCAGCTTAACGCCCCAGCCCCAGCATTTT. Translating gives CASSLTPQPQHF. The chain employs TRBV7-3 and TRBJ1-5, with unresolved D. The CDR3 has 12 residues. The V end lost 0 bases, the J end lost 7 bases, and 4 bases lay between the germline ends. CDR1 and CDR2 (germline): SGHTA, FQGTGA.

This clonotype was observed at least ten times. This rearrangement joins TRBV7-3 to TRBJ2-1; 13 bases line up with TRBD2. The CDR3 extends over 14 amino acids. The V and J ends lost 5 bases and 7 bases, in that order; junction bases with no gene match: 2. The germline gives CDR1 SGHTA, CDR2 FQGTGA. In nucleotides, the CDR3 is TGTGCCAGCAGCACGGGACTAGCGGGAAATGAGCAGTTCTTC. Amino acid sequence: CASSTGLAGNEQFF. Together with reference TRBV7-3 and TRBJ2-1, the CDR3 gives the full variable domain: GAGVSQTPSNKVTEKGKYVELRCDPISGHTALYWYRQSLGQGPEFLIYFQGTGAADDSGLPNDRFFAVRPEGSVSTLKIQRTERGDSAVYLCASSTGLAGNEQFFGPGTRLTVL.

At least ten counts were recorded for this clonotype. The rearrangement uses TRBV7-2 and TRBJ2-1; possibly TRBD1 or TRBD2 for D (6 bases each). From germline, CDR1 is SGHTA and CDR2 FQGNSA. V lost 5 bases, J lost 4 bases, and 12 bases lay in between. This CDR3 is 14 amino acids long. CDR3 in DNA: TGTGCCAGCAGCCGTGGAGGGGGATACAATGAGCAGTTCTTC. This codes for CASSRGGGYNEQFF. Complete variable domain (other parts from reference TRBV7-2 and TRBJ2-1): GAGVSQSPSNKVTEKGKDVELRCDPISGHTALYWYRQSLGQGLEFLIYFQGNSAPDKSGLPSDRFSAERTGGSVSTLTIQRTQQEDSAVYLCASSRGGGYNEQFFGPGTRLTVL.

In this sample, this clonotype turned up many times. The chain recombines TRBV6-4 with TRBJ1-1; D is unresolved. The CDR3 totals 13 residues. CDR1 and CDR2 from the germline V gene are MRHNA and SNTAGT. The V end lost 4 bases, the J end lost 1 base, and 7 bases lay between the germline ends. The CDR3 reads CASSVEGNTEAFF. CDR3 coding DNA: TGTGCCAGCAGTGTAGAGGGGAACACTGAAGCTTTCTTT.

This clonotype was counted many times. V and J are TRBV20-1 and TRBJ2-7; 9 bases map to TRBD1. Trimming removed 3 bases from V and 0 bases from J; junction bases left unmatched: 3. From germline, CDR1 is DFQATT and CDR2 SNEGSKA (reference sequence). The CDR3 spans 14 residues. DNA for the CDR3: TGCAGTGCTAGGGACAGGGGCGACTCCTACGAGCAGTACTTC. It yields the protein CSARDRGDSYEQYF.

This clonotype was recorded a few times. The rearrangement uses TRBV5-4 and TRBJ1-2; the match to TRBD1 covers 7 bases. This CDR3 has 13 residues. Germline V gives CDR1 SGHNT, CDR2 YYREEE (reference sequence). V lost 4 bases to trimming and J lost 7 bases; unmatched junction nucleotides: 7. The CDR3 DNA sequence: TGTGCCAGCAGCCGGGAGGGGGCGGGTGGCTACACCTTC. Its protein product is CASSREGAGGYTF.

This clonotype was recorded many times. The rearrangement links TRBV14 to TRBJ2-5; 7 bases are a match to TRBD2. V shed 1 base and J 12 bases; nucleotides not matched to a gene: 8. Germline assignment: CDR1 SGHDN and CDR2 FVKESK. The CDR3 length is 13 residues. The CDR3 coding sequence is TGTGCCAGCAGCCAAGCGAGTAGGACTAGAAAGTACTTC. Encoded protein: CASSQASRTRKYF.

This clonotype was picked up many times. The gene calls are TRBV20-1 and TRBJ2-1; D uncertain. V was trimmed by 6 bases and J by 9 bases, leaving 15 bases between them. The CDR3 loop spans 12 amino acids. Germline V gene sequence: CDR1 DFQATT, CDR2 SNEGSKA (reference sequence). DNA for the CDR3: TGCAGTGCAGCCCGATCGGTAATTGAGCAGTTCTTC. Translating gives CSAARSVIEQFF.

Remarks on this clonotype: At one end, the junction sequence differs from germline, possibly due to a read error. The rearrangement links TRBV12-3 or TRBV12-4 to TRBJ1-2, with a possible D match to TRBD1 (6 bases). This CDR3 spans 14 amino acids. The CDR3 nucleotides read TGTGCCAGCAGTTTACGGGGGGGCTGCTATGGCTCCACCTTC. Protein product: CASSLRGGCYGSTF.

This clonotype was counted at least ten times. The chain has TRBV7-9 and TRBJ2-7, with unresolved D. With 1 base removed from V and 6 bases from J, the gap between germline ends came to 13 bases. CDR3 size: 14 residues. Germline V gene sequence: CDR1 SEHNR, CDR2 FQNEAQ (reference sequence). The chain's CDR3 is CASSLVASPPEQYF. The CDR3 DNA reads as TGTGCCAGCAGCTTAGTGGCCAGCCCACCCGAGCAGTACTTC.

This clonotype appeared many times. The V and J genes are TRBV5-4 and TRBJ2-7; D tentatively reads TRBD1 or TRBD2 (5 bases each). With 5 bases removed from V and 3 bases from J, the gap between germline ends came to 15 bases. From germline, CDR1 is SGHNT and CDR2 YYREEE (reference sequence). This CDR3 contains 14 residues. CDR3 region: CASRSWDEVYEQYF. The CDR3 coding sequence is TGTGCCAGCAGGTCATGGGACGAAGTCTACGAGCAGTACTTC. The whole variable domain, filled in from reference TRBV5-4 and TRBJ2-7, reads ETGVTQSPTHLIKTRGQQVTLRCSSQSGHNTVSWYQQALGQGPQFIFQYYREEENGRGNFPPRFSGLQFPNYSSELNVNALELDDSALYLCASRSWDEVYEQYFGPGTRLTVT.

In the case of this clonotype: A junction boundary mismatches the germline segment, possibly from a read error. This chain links TRBV5-4 with TRBJ1-1; D perhaps matches TRBD1 (5 bases). CDR1 is SGHNT, CDR2 YYREEE, per germline (reference sequence). The length of the CDR3 is 15 residues. In DNA form, the CDR3 reads TGTGCCGGCAGCTTGTCTGGCGGGGCGAACACTGAAGCTTTCTTT. Translation gives CAGSLSGGANTEAFF.

V usage is TRBV3-1 and J usage is TRBJ2-2; the match to TRBD1 covers 7 bases. The V gene's germline CDR1 is LGHDT and CDR2 YNNKEL (reference sequence). The CDR3 runs to 15 residues. V was pared by 1 base and J by 7 bases, with 6 bases of the junction left unmatched. The DNA of the CDR3 is TGTGCCAGCAGCCAAGGAGGGGGCTCTGGCGGGGAGCTGTTTTTT. Translation gives CASSQGGGSGGELFF.

This chain links TRBV20-1 with TRBJ2-1; 14 nucleotides match TRBD2. The CDR3 covers 15 residues. Looked up from germline, CDR1 is DFQATT and CDR2 is SNEGSKA (reference sequence). In nucleotides, the CDR3 is TGCGCGGCGACTAGCGGGGGGGCCCTGGGCGATGAGCAGTTCTTC. Its translation: CAATSGGALGDEQFF.

This clonotype has only a few counts. J is TRBJ1-4 and V is TRBV4-1; D is undetermined. V was cut by 0 bases and J by 8 bases, with 16 bases left in between. Germline CDR1 MGHRA, CDR2 YSYEKL. This CDR3 is built from 16 residues. The CDR3 nucleotides read TGCGCCAGCAGCCAAGATCGTGCACTTACGGGGGAAAAACTGTTTTTT. Encoded protein: CASSQDRALTGEKLFF.

This clonotype has only a few counts. Just one base apart from a much larger clone, this may be a read error. CDR3 in amino acids: CASSDPGLASYEQYF. In DNA form, the CDR3 reads TGTGCCAGCAGTGACCCAGGACTAGCCTCCTACGAGCAGTACTTC. The chain joins TRBV6-2 or TRBV6-3 to TRBJ2-7, with 8 bases fitting TRBD2. CDR3 length: 15 residues. Germline V gene sequence: CDR1 MNHEY, CDR2 SVGEGT. The junction had 6 bases not matched to a gene; V was cut back by 5 bases and J by 0 bases.

A few counts support this clonotype. The DNA of the CDR3 is TGTGCCAGCTCGGAGGACGTTCTGAACACCGGGGAGCTGTTTTTT. The encoded protein is CASSEDVLNTGELFF. The chain couples TRBV6-4 to TRBJ2-2, with a possible D match to TRBD2 (5 bases). The CDR3 runs 15 residues. The germline CDR1 and CDR2 sequences are MRHNA and SNTAGT. V was cut by 8 bases and J by 1 base, with 14 bases left in between.